This TCR beta chain appears in the sequencing data of a study of blood T cell repertoires in COVID-19. Whole-study context: The United States, Italy and Spain were the sources of the acute and convalescent COVID-19 samples. PBMCs, B-cell-depleted T cells, or T cells were the source of the cDNA or gDNA that made up the material.

Deletions cut 5 bases from V and 10 bases from J, with 18 bases between. The CDR3 is made up of 13 amino acids. Original processing notes: Researchers report that nucleated cell counts were estimated from reference gene primer amplification. The repertoire was sequenced with immunoSEQ multiplex PCR; TCRdb's copy has only in-frame clones and lacks some. V, J and clone size reflect that table, while D and trimming were determined from the DNA. In the table there are fewer than 300,000 clones, about nine tenths of which are singletons. The genes are TRBV12-3 or TRBV12-4 and TRBJ2-7, with D possibly matching TRBD1 (6 bases). The receptor was isolated from a man between 35 and 55 years old who had recovered from COVID-19. Material: peripheral blood. CDR3: CASSPSIMGAQYF. The CDR3 bases are TGTGCCAGCAGTCCGTCGATCATGGGGGCCCAGTACTTC.